These T cell receptor beta chains were read from a single sample in a study of cytomegalovirus exposure and HLA in healthy donors. Only in-frame clones appear in the TCRdb table, and some are missing; sequencing was by immunoSEQ multiplex PCR. The sample includes approximately 150,000 clones, about four fifths of them seen just once. Sequences were obtained from PBMCs. The receptors originated from a man in his forties or fifties in good health and CMV-seropositive. The CDR3 runs from the conserved cysteine through the conserved F or W. The order of the fields is J gene, clone size, V gene, D gene, CDR3 length, CDR3 protein, CDR3 DNA. A D gene is named only where the DNA matches it firmly. Clone size appears in some rows only: once, few, many, or a class for an expanded clone.

TRBJ2-7,few,TRBV5-6,.,15,CASSSMGPEGPEQYF,TGTGCCAGCAGCTCCATGGGGCCGGAGGGCCCCGAGCAGTACTTC
TRBJ2-7,.,TRBV7-5,.,16,CARSSTGTGGDYEQYF,TGTGCCAGAAGCTCGACGGGGACAGGGGGGGACTACGAGCAGTACTTC
TRBJ1-5,.,TRBV30,TRBD1,16,CAWSVPGQGFGQPQHF,TGTGCCTGGAGTGTCCCGGGACAGGGGTTTGGGCAGCCCCAGCATTTT
TRBJ2-2,once,TRBV15,.,14,CATSEGFGAGELFF,TGTGCCACCAGCGAAGGCTTCGGGGCCGGGGAGCTGTTTTTT
TRBJ2-7,.,TRBV7-9,.,13,CASSPGIDYEQYF,TGTGCCAGCAGCCCCGGGATCGACTACGAGCAGTACTTC
TRBJ2-3,once,TRBV7-3,TRBD2,18,CASSSSDNSGSSTDTQYF,TGTGCCAGCAGCTCCTCCGATAATAGCGGGTCCTCCACAGATACGCAGTATTTT
TRBJ1-6,.,TRBV19,.,15,CASSELGGLNSPLHF,TGTGCCAGTAGCGAGCTCGGGGGGCTAAATTCACCCCTCCACTTT
TRBJ1-2,.,TRBV7-2,.,12,CASSPHSYGYTF,TGTGCCAGCAGCCCCCACTCCTATGGCTACACCTTC
TRBJ2-4,.,TRBV27,TRBD2,14,CASSEGLNINIQYF,TGTGCCAGCAGCGAGGGACTAAACATAAACATTCAGTACTTC
TRBJ2-1,.,TRBV6-6,.,13,CASSYARGNEQFF,TGTGCCAGCTCTTACGCGAGGGGGAATGAGCAGTTCTTC
TRBJ2-1,few,TRBV30,.,15,CAWSGGSNPYNEQFF,TGTGCCTGGAGCGGAGGGTCGAACCCCTACAATGAGCAGTTCTTC
TRBJ2-2,few,TRBV5-4,.,14,CASSLDRWSGELFF,TGTGCCAGCAGCTTGGACAGGTGGTCCGGGGAGCTGTTTTTT
TRBJ2-7,.,TRBV9,.,13,CASSVQGRGEQYF,TGTGCCAGCAGCGTTCAGGGGAGGGGCGAGCAGTACTTC
TRBJ1-6,.,TRBV7-2,.,12,CASRTGFSPLHF,TGTGCCAGCAGAACCGGGTTTTCACCCCTCCACTTT
TRBJ2-3,.,TRBV30,TRBD1,15,CAWSTGTGAPDTQYF,TGTGCCTGGAGTACCGGGACAGGGGCCCCAGATACGCAGTATTTT
TRBJ2-7,.,TRBV7-5,.,17,CSRSPPQGSALPTPQYF,TGTTCCAGAAGCCCCCCCCAGGGGTCGGCTTTACCTACCCCCCAGTACTTC
TRBJ1-4,.,TRBV28,.,14,CASSQTGTNEKLFF,TGTGCCAGCAGTCAGACAGGTACAAATGAAAAACTGTTTTTT
TRBJ2-7,.,TRBV27,.,13,CASSLGALDEQYF,TGTGCCAGCAGTTTAGGGGCTCTAGACGAGCAGTACTTC
TRBJ2-7,few,TRBV4-3,.,14,CASSQGRSAYEQYF,TGCGCCAGCAGCCAAGGGCGGAGCGCCTACGAGCAGTACTTC
TRBJ2-1,.,TRBV4-2,.,12,CASSQTGNEQFF,TGTGCCAGCAGCCAAACAGGGAATGAGCAGTTCTTC
TRBJ2-6,.,TRBV7-6,TRBD1,16,CASSPTGVSGANVLTF,TGTGCCAGCAGCCCAACAGGGGTGAGCGGGGCCAACGTCCTGACTTTC
TRBJ1-3,.,TRBV18,.,16,CASSPYEGGSGNTIYF,TGTGCCAGCTCTCCTTATGAAGGAGGCTCTGGAAACACCATATATTTT
TRBJ1-1,.,TRBV7-9,.,13,CSSSLRGNTEAFF,TGTTCCAGCAGCTTACGGGGGAACACTGAAGCTTTCTTT
TRBJ2-5,.,TRBV6-5,TRBD1,15,CATPLAGQGAKTQYF,TGTGCCACCCCTTTAGCCGGACAGGGGGCGAAGACCCAGTACTTC
TRBJ2-3,once,TRBV29-1,.,14,CSGRLGPLTDTQYF,TGCAGCGGTCGACTGGGGCCACTCACAGATACGCAGTATTTT
TRBJ2-7,once,TRBV7-2,TRBD2,18,CASSLVGTSGISVREQYF,TGTGCCAGCAGCTTAGTGGGGACTAGCGGGATTTCCGTCCGCGAGCAGTACTTC
TRBJ2-3,.,TRBV6-5,TRBD1,12,CASSRDRDTQYF,TGTGCCAGCAGTCGGGACAGAGATACGCAGTATTTT
TRBJ1-1,.,TRBV7-8,TRBD1,13,CASSWTGFTEAFF,TGTGCCAGCAGCTGGACAGGTTTCACTGAAGCTTTCTTT
TRBJ2-7,many,TRBV28,TRBD2,13,CASSLGTAGEQYF,TGTGCCAGCAGTTTAGGAACAGCGGGAGAGCAGTACTTC
TRBJ2-7,.,TRBV5-4,TRBD2,14,CANSLAGGPGEQYF,TGTGCCAACAGCTTAGCGGGAGGGCCGGGCGAGCAGTACTTC
TRBJ2-5,.,TRBV7-7,TRBD1,13,CASTLSRGETQYF,TGTGCTAGCACCCTCTCCAGGGGGGAGACCCAGTACTTC
TRBJ2-3,.,TRBV7-3,.,16,CASSPHARASTDTQYF,TGTGCCAGCAGCCCCCACGCCAGGGCTAGCACAGATACGCAGTATTTT
TRBJ1-5,few,TRBV30,.,15,CAWSRPGRFGQPQHF,TGTGCCTGGAGCCGCCCTGGGAGGTTCGGTCAGCCCCAGCATTTT
TRBJ1-2,.,TRBV6-1,.,14,CASSVAGVGNGYTF,TGTGCCAGCAGTGTAGCAGGGGTGGGAAATGGCTACACCTTC
TRBJ1-6,.,TRBV19,TRBD1,16,CASSKGQGALAAPLHF,TGTGCCAGTAGTAAAGGACAGGGAGCTCTCGCGGCACCCCTCCACTTT
TRBJ2-3,.,TRBV9,TRBD1,16,CASSVGRGHTTDTQYF,TGTGCCAGCAGCGTAGGTAGGGGGCACACCACAGATACGCAGTATTTT
TRBJ1-2,.,TRBV2,TRBD1,16,CASSEALRGRNYGYTF,TGTGCCAGCAGTGAAGCGCTTAGGGGGCGGAACTATGGCTACACCTTC
TRBJ1-2,.,TRBV7-2,.,16,CASSPRGGVHNYGYTF,TGTGCCAGCAGCCCCCGAGGGGGGGTCCATAACTATGGCTACACCTTC
TRBJ2-7,once,TRBV7-2,TRBD2,16,CASSPLAGGPSYEQYF,TGTGCCAGCAGCCCCTTAGCGGGAGGGCCTTCTTACGAGCAGTACTTC
TRBJ2-1,.,TRBV25-1,TRBD1,16,CASSGRLQGGRNEQFF,TGTGCCAGCAGTGGACGCCTACAGGGGGGCAGGAATGAGCAGTTCTTC
TRBJ1-3,once,TRBV7-3,.,15,CASSFGSISGNTIYF,TGTGCCAGCAGCTTCGGGTCCATCTCTGGAAACACCATATATTTT
TRBJ1-2,few,TRBV6-5,TRBD1,16,CASSYFRTGGNYGYTF,TGTGCCAGCAGTTACTTCCGGACAGGGGGGAACTATGGCTACACCTTC
TRBJ1-1,.,TRBV28,.,13,CASEQGRDTEAFF,TGTGCCAGCGAGCAGGGGAGGGACACTGAAGCTTTCTTT
TRBJ1-2,.,TRBV4-3,TRBD1,15,CASSRRTGDSWGYTF,TGCGCCAGCAGCCGCCGGACAGGGGATTCTTGGGGCTACACCTTC
TRBJ2-1,once,TRBV19,.,15,CASSKQGGPHNEQFF,TGTGCCAGTAGTAAACAGGGTGGTCCTCACAATGAGCAGTTCTTC
TRBJ2-7,.,TRBV29-1,.,12,CSAEGGNYEQYF,TGCAGCGCGGAGGGGGGGAACTACGAGCAGTACTTC
TRBJ2-7,.,TRBV7-2,.,12,CASSLDFYEQYF,TGTGCCAGCAGCTTAGACTTCTACGAGCAGTACTTC
TRBJ2-7,.,TRBV5-1,TRBD1,16,CASSFNPSGQGNEQYF,TGCGCCAGCAGCTTTAACCCCTCGGGACAGGGTAACGAGCAGTACTTC
TRBJ1-6,.,TRBV30,TRBD1,15,CAWRVSSGGNSPLHF,TGTGCCTGGAGGGTCTCATCAGGGGGCAATTCACCCCTCCACTTT
TRBJ1-4,few,TRBV2,TRBD1,15,CASSEGTVDNEKLFF,TGTGCCAGCAGTGAGGGGACAGTTGATAATGAAAAACTGTTTTTT
TRBJ2-1,.,TRBV13,.,12,CARKRGYNEQFF,TGTGCCAGGAAACGGGGCTACAATGAGCAGTTCTTC
TRBJ2-5,once,TRBV11-2,TRBD1,13,CASSMDRGETQYF,TGTGCCAGCAGCATGGACAGGGGAGAGACCCAGTACTTC
TRBJ2-7,.,TRBV7-9,.,12,CASSRDRSEQYF,TGTGCCAGCAGCCGTGACAGGTCCGAGCAGTACTTC
TRBJ1-3,.,TRBV4-3,TRBD1,16,CASSQGRTGTGNTIYF,TGCGCCAGCAGCCAAGGTCGGACAGGGACTGGAAACACCATATATTTT
TRBJ1-2,.,TRBV28,.,13,CASRVGQLYGYTF,TGTGCCAGCAGGGTCGGACAGCTGTATGGCTACACCTTC
TRBJ1-5,.,TRBV6-1,.,12,CASSEIRVAQHF,TGTGCCAGCAGTGAGATTCGGGTGGCCCAGCATTTT
TRBJ2-1,.,TRBV9,TRBD1,15,CASNLGGQGYNEQFF,TGTGCCAGCAACTTAGGGGGACAGGGCTACAATGAGCAGTTCTTC
TRBJ2-7,.,TRBV29-1,TRBD1,15,CSVETDGTGDDEQYF,TGCAGCGTCGAGACCGATGGGACAGGGGATGACGAGCAGTACTTC
TRBJ1-1,.,TRBV10-3,.,14,CAISGKGRGTEAFF,TGTGCCATCAGCGGTAAGGGGCGCGGTACTGAAGCTTTCTTT
TRBJ2-7,.,TRBV6-6,.,13,CASSYSWSYEQYF,TGTGCCAGCAGTTACTCGTGGAGCTACGAGCAGTACTTC